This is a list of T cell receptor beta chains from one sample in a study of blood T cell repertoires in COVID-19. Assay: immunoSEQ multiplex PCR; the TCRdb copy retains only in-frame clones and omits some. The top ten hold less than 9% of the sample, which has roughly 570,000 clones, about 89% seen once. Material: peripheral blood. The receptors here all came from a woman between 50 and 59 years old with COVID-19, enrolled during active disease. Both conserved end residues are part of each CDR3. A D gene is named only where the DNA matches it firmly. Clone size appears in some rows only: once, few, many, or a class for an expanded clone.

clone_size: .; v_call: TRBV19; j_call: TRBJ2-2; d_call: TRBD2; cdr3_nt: TGTGCCAGTAAGCAGAGCGGGACTTACACCGGGGAGCTGTTTTTT; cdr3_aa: CASKQSGTYTGELFF
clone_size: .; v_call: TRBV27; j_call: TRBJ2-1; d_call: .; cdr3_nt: TGTGCCAGCAGTTTAAACAGGGTTAACAATGAGCAGTTCTTC; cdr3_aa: CASSLNRVNNEQFF
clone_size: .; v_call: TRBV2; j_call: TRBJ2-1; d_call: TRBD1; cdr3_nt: TGTGCCAGCAGTGGAAGGACAGGGGCGTACAATGAGCAGTTCTTC; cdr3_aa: CASSGRTGAYNEQFF
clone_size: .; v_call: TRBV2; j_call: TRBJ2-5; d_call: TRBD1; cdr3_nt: TGTGCCAGCAGTGGGGCAGGGGGTTTACTTATTTCAGAGACCCAGTACTTC; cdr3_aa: CASSGAGGLLISETQYF
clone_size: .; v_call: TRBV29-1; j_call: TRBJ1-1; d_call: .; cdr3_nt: TGCAGCGTTGGGAGTCCCTCCACTGAAGCTTTCTTT; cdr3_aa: CSVGSPSTEAFF
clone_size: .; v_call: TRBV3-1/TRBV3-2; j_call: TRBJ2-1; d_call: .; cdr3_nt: TGTGCCAGCAGCCAAGGTCGGTACGGGGCGGGGTACAATGAGCAGTTCTTC; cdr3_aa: CASSQGRYGAGYNEQFF
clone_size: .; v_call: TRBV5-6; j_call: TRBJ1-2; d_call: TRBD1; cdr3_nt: TGTGCCAGCAGCTTGTGGTCCGCCGGACAGGGAAGTGGCTACACCTTC; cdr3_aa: CASSLWSAGQGSGYTF
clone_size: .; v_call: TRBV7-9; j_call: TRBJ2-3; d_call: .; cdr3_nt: TGTGCCAGCAGCTGGAGACTGACCACAGATACGCAGTATTTT; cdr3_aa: CASSWRLTTDTQYF
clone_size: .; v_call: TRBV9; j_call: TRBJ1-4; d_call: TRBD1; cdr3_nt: TGTGCCAGCAGCGCCACGACAGGGGGTGAAAAACTGTTTTTT; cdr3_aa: CASSATTGGEKLFF
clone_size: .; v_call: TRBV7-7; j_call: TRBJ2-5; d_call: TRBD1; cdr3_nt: TGTGCCAGCAGCCCGCGACAGGGTCCTAGGGAGACCCAGTACTTC; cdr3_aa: CASSPRQGPRETQYF
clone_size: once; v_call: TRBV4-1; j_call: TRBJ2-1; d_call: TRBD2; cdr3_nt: TGCGCCAGCAGCCTTACTAGCGGGGGGGTGGATGAGCAGTTCTTC; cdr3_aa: CASSLTSGGVDEQFF
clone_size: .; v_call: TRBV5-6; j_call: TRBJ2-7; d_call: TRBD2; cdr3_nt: TGTGCCAGCAGCGGGGGGGACCGGCCCTACGAGCAGTACTTC; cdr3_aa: CASSGGDRPYEQYF
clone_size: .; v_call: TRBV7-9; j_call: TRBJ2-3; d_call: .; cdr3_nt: TGTGCCAGCAGCCCGCGAATCACAGGGCTATCAGATACGCAGTATTTT; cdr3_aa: CASSPRITGLSDTQYF
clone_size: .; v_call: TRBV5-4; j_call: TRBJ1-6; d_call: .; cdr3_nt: TGTGCCAGCAGCCCGGGGGGGGGTGGTGATTCACCCCTCCACTTT; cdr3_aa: CASSPGGGGDSPLHF
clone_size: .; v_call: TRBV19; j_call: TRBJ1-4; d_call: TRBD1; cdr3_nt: TGTGCCAGTAGTATTGACAGGGAGGAGGAAAAACTGTTTTTT; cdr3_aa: CASSIDREEEKLFF
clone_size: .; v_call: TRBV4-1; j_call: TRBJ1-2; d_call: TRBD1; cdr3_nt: TGCGCCAGCAGCCAGCGGGACAGCTCCTCTGGCTACACCTTC; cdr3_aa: CASSQRDSSSGYTF
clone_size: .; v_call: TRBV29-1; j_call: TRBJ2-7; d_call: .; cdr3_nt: TGCAGCGTTGTGGAAGGGGTATACGAGCAGTACTTC; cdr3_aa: CSVVEGVYEQYF
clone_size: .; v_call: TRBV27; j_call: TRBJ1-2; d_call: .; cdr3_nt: TGTGCCAGCAGTCAGCACGGGACACTCAACTATGGCTACACCTTC; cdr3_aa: CASSQHGTLNYGYTF
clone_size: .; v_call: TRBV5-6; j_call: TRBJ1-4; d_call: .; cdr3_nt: TGTGCCAGCAGCTTTTACAGCCCTATTAATGAAAAACTGTTTTTT; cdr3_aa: CASSFYSPINEKLFF
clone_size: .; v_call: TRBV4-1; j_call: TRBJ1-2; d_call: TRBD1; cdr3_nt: TGCGCCAGCAGCCTAGGGCAGGGGGCAAACGGTGGCTACACCTTC; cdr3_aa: CASSLGQGANGGYTF
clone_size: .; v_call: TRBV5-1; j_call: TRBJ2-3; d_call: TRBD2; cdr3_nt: TGCGCCAGCAGCAGGTATGCTAGCGGGGGCTCTAGCACAGATACGCAGTATTTT; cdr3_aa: CASSRYASGGSSTDTQYF
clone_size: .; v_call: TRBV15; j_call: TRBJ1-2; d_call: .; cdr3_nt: TGTGCCACCAGCCCCCGGAACCGGGGCTATGGCTACACCTTC; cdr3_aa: CATSPRNRGYGYTF
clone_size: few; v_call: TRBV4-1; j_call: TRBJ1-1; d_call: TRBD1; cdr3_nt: TGCGCCAGCAGCCAAGTTCGGACAGGGACTGAAGCTTTCTTT; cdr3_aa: CASSQVRTGTEAFF
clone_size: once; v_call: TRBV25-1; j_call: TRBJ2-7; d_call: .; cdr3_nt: TGTGCCAGCAGTGTTGGTTCGGGGAGCCCCTACGAGCAGTACTTC; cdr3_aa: CASSVGSGSPYEQYF
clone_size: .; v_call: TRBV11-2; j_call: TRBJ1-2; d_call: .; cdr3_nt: TGTGCCAGCAGCTCCCGACAGGCTAACTATGGCTACACCTTC; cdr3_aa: CASSSRQANYGYTF
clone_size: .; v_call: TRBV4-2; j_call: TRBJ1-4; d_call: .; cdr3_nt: TGTGCCAGCAGCCCCCGACAGACTCCTAATGAAAAACTGTTTTTT; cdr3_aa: CASSPRQTPNEKLFF
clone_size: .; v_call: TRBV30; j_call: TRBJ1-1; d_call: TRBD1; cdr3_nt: TGTGCCTGGACCGGGACAGCCTACACTGAAGCTTTCTTT; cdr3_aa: CAWTGTAYTEAFF
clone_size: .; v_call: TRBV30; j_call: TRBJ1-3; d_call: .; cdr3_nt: TGTGCCTGGGGGGGGAACTCTGGAAACACCATATATTTT; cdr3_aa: CAWGGNSGNTIYF
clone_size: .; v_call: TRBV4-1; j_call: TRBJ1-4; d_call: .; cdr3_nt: TGCGCCAGCAGCCAAGTGTCGGGGGGCCCGAATGAAAAACTGTTTTTT; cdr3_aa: CASSQVSGGPNEKLFF